The next 31 T cell receptor beta chains were all read from a single sample in a study of blood T cell repertoires in COVID-19. Sequenced by immunoSEQ multiplex PCR; TCRdb stores in-frame clones only, minus some. The table lists about 220,000 clones, around 85% of them singletons. Sequenced material: PBMCs or T cells enriched from blood (not recorded which). The receptor source for this set is a woman in her thirties or forties with acute COVID-19.

The rearrangement joins TRBV11-3 to TRBJ1-2; TRBD1 agrees at 9 bases. The CDR3 loop spans 16 amino acids. CDR1 SGHNT and CDR2 YENEEA come from the germline V gene. V gave up 4 bases and J gave up 3 bases; unmatched junction bases: 9. In DNA form, the CDR3 reads TGTGCCAGCAGCTACCCCAGACAGGGGGGAGACTATGGCTACACCTTC. Its translation is CASSYPRQGGDYGYTF.

The CDR3 reads CASSPDLTAAYEQYF. Here the CDR3 DNA reads TGTGCCAGCTCACCTGATTTGACGGCGGCCTACGAGCAGTACTTC. V is TRBV18 and J is TRBJ2-7; D gene ambiguous. Germline loops: CDR1 KGHSH, CDR2 LQKENI. The length of the CDR3 is 15 residues. Trimming left V 3 bases short and J 2 bases short, with 14 bases between.

The genes are TRBV7-3 and TRBJ2-7, with 11 bases lining up with TRBD2. This CDR3 has 15 amino acids. The V segment lost 5 bases and the J segment 7 bases; nucleotides outside the gene matches: 10. CDR1 and CDR2 from the germline V gene are SGHTA and FQGTGA. The CDR3 coding sequence is TGTGCCAGCAGCATCACTAGCGGGGGCTTGGGGGAGCAGTACTTC. This gives the protein CASSITSGGLGEQYF.

The V gene is TRBV14, the J gene TRBJ1-1, with 8 bases lining up with TRBD1. V trimming: 0 bases; J trimming: 2 bases; junction bases outside the gene matches: 8. Germline-derived CDR1 and CDR2 are SGHDN and FVKESK. The CDR3 runs 17 residues. The CDR3, as DNA: TGTGCCAGCAGCCAAGATACAGGGGGGGTAAGAAACACTGAAGCTTTCTTT. Its protein product is CASSQDTGGVRNTEAFF.

The V and J genes are TRBV14 and TRBJ2-7, with D unclear. Per germline, CDR1 SGHDN and CDR2 FVKESK. The CDR3 is 14 amino acids. With 0 bases removed from V and 6 bases from J, the gap between germline ends came to 12 bases. The CDR3: CASSQDLISSEQYF. CDR3 nucleotide sequence: TGTGCCAGCAGCCAAGATCTCATCAGTTCCGAGCAGTACTTC.

The chain employs TRBV30 and TRBJ2-7; TRBD2 matches at 12 bases. This CDR3 comprises 15 residues. V was pared by 2 bases and J by 5 bases, with 7 bases of the junction left unmatched. The germline V gene encodes CDR1 GTSNPN and CDR2 SVGIG (reference sequence). The CDR3 here is CAWSPPSGRGNEQYF. Here the CDR3 DNA reads TGTGCCTGGAGTCCACCTAGCGGGAGGGGTAACGAGCAGTACTTC.

The V and J genes are TRBV5-6 and TRBJ1-2; D remains unclear. V dropped 1 base and J dropped 4 bases, with 8 bases sitting between them. From germline, CDR1 is SGHDT and CDR2 YYEEEE. The CDR3 consists of 13 residues. DNA of the CDR3: TGTGCCAGCAGCTTGAGCGGGAGCTATGGCTACACCTTC. This codes for CASSLSGSYGYTF.

This chain joins TRBV18 and TRBJ1-2, with D possibly TRBD1 on 5 matching bases. This CDR3 comprises 16 residues. Germline CDR1 and CDR2: KGHSH and LQKENI. Trimming stripped 1 base from V and 7 bases from J, with 19 bases between. CDR3 sequence reads: CASSPQDFHSRVGYTF. CDR3 nucleotide sequence: TGTGCCAGCTCACCACAAGATTTTCATAGCAGGGTTGGCTACACCTTC.

The genes are TRBV18 and TRBJ2-7; 9 nucleotides agree with TRBD2. The trim removed 5 bases at V and 6 bases at J, leaving 11 bases unmatched. The CDR3 consists of 15 residues. Germline-derived CDR1 and CDR2 are KGHSH and LQKENI. This CDR3 is CASSSRLAVTGEQYF. The CDR3 DNA follows: TGTGCCAGCTCATCGCGACTAGCGGTGACCGGCGAGCAGTACTTC.

This chain connects TRBV5-4 to TRBJ2-5, with a tentative D call TRBD2 (6 bases). The germline V gene encodes CDR1 SGHNT and CDR2 YYREEE (reference sequence). The CDR3 runs 13 residues. V gave up 4 bases and J gave up 4 bases, with 11 bases separating them. In nucleotides, the CDR3 is TGTGCCAGCAGCACCCGGACTACAGAGACCCAGTACTTC. Its protein is CASSTRTTETQYF.

There are a few counts of this clone. This chain connects TRBV27 to TRBJ2-1, with 14 bases that match TRBD2. The CDR3 is made up of 15 amino acids. Trimming took 10 bases from V and 9 from J; bases not matched to a gene: 11. Looked up from germline, CDR1 is MNHEY and CDR2 is SMNVEV (reference sequence). The CDR3 sequence: CATRFGLAGGREQFF. The CDR3 region has the DNA TGTGCCACCCGTTTCGGACTAGCGGGAGGACGTGAGCAGTTCTTC.

This clone was observed a few times. The CDR3 DNA is TGTGCCAGCAGCCCCGGACAGGGGGCGGGCTACACCTTC. This sequence encodes CASSPGQGAGYTF. The chain recombines TRBV9 with TRBJ1-2, with TRBD1 matching over 11 bases. The junction had 4 bases not matched to a gene; V was cut back by 4 bases and J by 8 bases. CDR3 length: 13 amino acids. CDR1 and CDR2 (germline): SGDLS, YYNGEE.

The CDR3: CAIREGQGGPEAFF. The CDR3 coding sequence is TGTGCCATCAGGGAGGGGCAGGGAGGGCCTGAAGCTTTCTTT. V and J are TRBV10-3 and TRBJ1-1; D is possibly TRBD1 (5 bases). The germline V and J ends were trimmed by 6 bases and 6 bases, with 17 bases remaining between them. This CDR3 spans 14 amino acids. Per the germline V gene, CDR1 is ENHRY and CDR2 is SYGVKD.

The rearrangement links TRBV7-2 to TRBJ2-5; 7 nucleotides agree with TRBD2. Unmatched junction bases numbered 11, after V lost 2 bases and J lost 5 bases. The CDR3 loop spans 16 amino acids. Germline assignment: CDR1 SGHTA and CDR2 FQGNSA. The CDR3 region has the DNA TGTGCCAGCAGCTTAATGTTAACGGGAGGAGGGGAGACCCAGTACTTC. Protein: CASSLMLTGGGETQYF.

The rearrangement uses TRBV5-6 and TRBJ1-1, with D maybe TRBD1 (6 bases). The V end lost 5 bases, the J end lost 2 bases, and 16 bases lay between the germline ends. CDR1 and CDR2 (germline): SGHDT, YYEEEE. The CDR3 sequence is 15 residues long. The CDR3 nucleotides are TGTGCCAGCAGGAACTACCGGGACATAAACACTGAAGCTTTCTTT. Its protein product is CASRNYRDINTEAFF. Full variable domain (remainder filled in from reference TRBV5-6 and TRBJ1-1): DAGVTQSPTHLIKTRGQQVTLRCSPKSGHDTVSWYQQALGQGPQFIFQYYEEEERQRGNFPDRFSGHQFPNYSSELNVNALLLGDSALYLCASRNYRDINTEAFFGQGTRLTVV.

The chain links TRBV10-2 to TRBJ1-1; TRBD1 aligns across 9 bases. V lost 7 bases to trimming and J lost 0 bases; unmatched junction nucleotides: 6. The CDR3 loop spans 15 amino acids. Germline CDR1 and CDR2: WSHSY and SAAADI. The CDR3 reads CASNPGQGMNTEAFF. Written as DNA, the CDR3 is TGCGCCAGCAATCCGGGACAGGGTATGAACACTGAAGCTTTCTTT.

This clone was found a few times. This rearrangement joins TRBV29-1 to TRBJ1-5; 8 nucleotides match TRBD1. Germline V gene sequence: CDR1 SQVTM, CDR2 ANQGSEA. The CDR3 contains 12 residues. After removal of 4 bases from V and 9 bases from J, the junction contained 5 bases not matched to a gene. Written as DNA, the CDR3 is TGCAGCGTTGCACAGGGGGTCGGGCCCCAGCATTTT. Protein product: CSVAQGVGPQHF.

V and J are TRBV11-3 and TRBJ2-3; weak D call: TRBD2 (5 bases). Germline values: CDR1 SGHNT, CDR2 YENEEA. The CDR3 length is 16 residues. V lost 1 base and J lost 6, with 17 bases in between. In nucleotides, the CDR3 is TGTGCCAGCAGCTTAGCTTCTGCGGGTGGGATGGATACGCAGTATTTT. Amino acid sequence: CASSLASAGGMDTQYF.

The V and J genes are TRBV30 and TRBJ2-3; D unresolved. The CDR3 extends over 12 amino acids. Germline V gene data show CDR1 as GTSNPN and CDR2 as SVGIG (reference sequence). The V gene lost 5 bases and the J gene lost 1 base, with 7 bases spanning the gap. CDR3 sequence: CAWGPGTDTQYF. CDR3 DNA sequence: TGTGCCTGGGGACCTGGCACAGATACGCAGTATTTT.

The rearrangement joins TRBV28 to TRBJ1-3, with D maybe TRBD1 (6 bases). Deletions cut 6 bases from V and 0 bases from J, with 15 bases between. The CDR3 is 16 amino acids. Germline CDR1 is MDHEN and CDR2 is SYDVKM. This chain's CDR3 is CASSLQGGGSGNTIYF. CDR3 DNA: TGTGCCAGCAGCCTACAGGGAGGGGGCTCTGGAAACACCATATATTTT.

The chain's CDR3 is CATSPRRSRSSYNEQFF. As DNA, the CDR3 is TGTGCCACCAGCCCCAGAAGAAGCCGGAGCTCCTACAATGAGCAGTTCTTC. The chain has TRBV15 and TRBJ2-1; no clear D. The germline CDR1 and CDR2 sequences are LNHNV and YYDKDF (reference sequence). This CDR3 spans 17 amino acids. V lost 5 bases, J lost 0 bases, and 17 bases lay in between.

The rearrangement uses TRBV5-5 and TRBJ2-7, with D hard to call. The CDR3 contains 15 residues. Trimming removed 0 bases at V and 0 bases at J, with 10 bases between. CDR1 and CDR2 (germline): SGHKS, YYEKEE (reference sequence). The CDR3 DNA sequence: TGTGCCAGCAGCTTGGTAGCCGAGGTCTCCTACGAGCAGTACTTC. As protein: CASSLVAEVSYEQYF.

The count of this clone is one. This chain joins TRBV7-9 and TRBJ2-7; D call uncertain. Germline V gives CDR1 SEHNR, CDR2 FQNEAQ (reference sequence). V was trimmed by 5 bases and J by 3 bases, leaving 11 bases between them. CDR3 length: 13 amino acids. The CDR3 here is CASSPGTDYEQYF. The CDR3 bases are TGTGCCAGCAGCCCCGGCACAGACTACGAGCAGTACTTC.

The chain employs TRBV29-1 and TRBJ2-1; 12 bases map to TRBD2. This CDR3 is built from 14 residues. Germline V gene sequence: CDR1 SQVTM, CDR2 ANQGSEA. The V gene end was trimmed by 6 bases and the J gene end by 8 bases; junction bases not matched to a gene: 8. In nucleotides, the CDR3 is TGCAGCGTGGTACTAGCGGGAGGAGTAGATGAGCAGTTCTTC. Translated, it gives CSVVLAGGVDEQFF.

This clone appeared many times. The V and J genes are TRBV27 and TRBJ2-2; tentative D call: TRBD1 (5 bases). The CDR3 has 17 residues. Germline V gene lookup returns CDR1 MNHEY and CDR2 SMNVEV (reference sequence). V was trimmed by 6 bases and J by 0 bases, leaving 17 bases between them. The chain's CDR3 is CASSFVSDTANTGELFF. CDR3 DNA: TGTGCCAGCAGCTTTGTCTCGGACACCGCGAACACCGGGGAGCTGTTTTTT.

The chain combines TRBV6-5 with TRBJ1-3, with TRBD1 matching over 8 bases. The CDR3 consists of 14 residues. Trimming cost V 7 bases and J 4 bases; bases outside gene matches: 6. The V gene's germline CDR1 is MNHEY and CDR2 SVGAGI. In DNA, the CDR3 is TGTGCCAGCACCCGGACAGGGACGGGAAACACCATATATTTT. Translation: CASTRTGTGNTIYF.

The chain has TRBV11-2 and TRBJ2-7, with 7 bases matching TRBD2. CDR1 is SGHAT, CDR2 FQNNGV, per germline. J was trimmed by 3 bases and V by 1 base; bases with no gene match: 3. The CDR3 covers 14 residues. The CDR3 sequence: CASSLARGSYEQYF. The CDR3 DNA is TGTGCCAGCAGCTTAGCGCGCGGGAGCTACGAGCAGTACTTC.

The V call is TRBV19, the J call TRBJ2-7; TRBD1 agrees at 7 bases. Germline CDR1 reads LNHDA; CDR2 reads SQIVND (reference sequence). Unmatched junction bases numbered 4, after V lost 5 bases and J lost 0 bases. The CDR3 is 14 residues long. The CDR3 reads CASSPWDSSYEQYF. The CDR3 bases are TGTGCCAGTAGTCCCTGGGACAGCTCCTACGAGCAGTACTTC.

The chain recombines TRBV11-2 with TRBJ2-7; maybe TRBD1 (5 bases). Trimming stripped 5 bases from V and 2 bases from J, with 16 bases between. This CDR3 spans 15 amino acids. Germline CDR1 SGHAT, CDR2 FQNNGV. CDR3 amino acids: CASSPRPGFAYEQYF. CDR3 bases: TGTGCCAGCAGCCCGAGACCAGGGTTCGCCTACGAGCAGTACTTC.

The V and J genes are TRBV4-1 and TRBJ2-5; D may be TRBD1 (5 bases). From germline, CDR1 is MGHRA and CDR2 YSYEKL. Trimming took 3 bases from V and 5 from J, leaving 13 bases between them. The CDR3 runs to 14 residues. The CDR3 DNA reads TGCGCCAGCAGCCAGACCCAGGGTGGGGAGACCCAGTACTTC. Its protein product is CASSQTQGGETQYF.

V usage is TRBV3-1 (or the pseudogene TRBV3-2) and J usage is TRBJ1-6; D perhaps matches TRBD1 (5 bases). Trimming removed 0 bases from V and 8 bases from J, with 11 bases in between. The CDR3 totals 15 residues. Germline V lookup: CDR1 LGHDT, CDR2 YNNKEL (reference sequence). In DNA, the CDR3 is TGTGCCAGCAGCCAAGAAGACAGACCCGATTCACCCCTCCACTTT. Residues: CASSQEDRPDSPLHF.